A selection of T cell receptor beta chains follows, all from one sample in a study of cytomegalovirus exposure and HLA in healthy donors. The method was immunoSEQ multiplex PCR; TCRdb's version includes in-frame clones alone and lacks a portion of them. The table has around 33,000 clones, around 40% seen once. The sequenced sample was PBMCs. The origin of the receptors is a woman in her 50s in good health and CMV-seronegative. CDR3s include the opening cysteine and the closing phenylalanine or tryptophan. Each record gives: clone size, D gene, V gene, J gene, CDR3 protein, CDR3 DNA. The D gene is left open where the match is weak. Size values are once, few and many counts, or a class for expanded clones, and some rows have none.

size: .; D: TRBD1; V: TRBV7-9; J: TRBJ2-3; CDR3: CAGDRGAGTDTQYF; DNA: TGTGCCGGGGACAGGGGCGCGGGCACAGATACGCAGTATTTT
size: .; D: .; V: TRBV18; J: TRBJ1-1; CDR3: CASSPLRSNTEAFF; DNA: TGTGCCAGCTCACCCCTCCGTAGTAACACTGAAGCTTTCTTT
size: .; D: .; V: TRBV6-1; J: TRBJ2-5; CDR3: CATSRETQYF; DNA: TGTGCCACGTCCCGAGAGACCCAGTACTTC
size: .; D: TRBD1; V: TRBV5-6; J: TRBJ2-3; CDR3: CASSPGQGITDTQYF; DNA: TGTGCCAGCAGCCCGGGACAGGGGATAACGGATACGCAGTATTTT
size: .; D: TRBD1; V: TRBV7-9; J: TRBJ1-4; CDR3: CASSLVQGFNEKLFF; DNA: TGTGCCAGCAGCTTGGTACAGGGGTTTAATGAAAAACTGTTTTTT
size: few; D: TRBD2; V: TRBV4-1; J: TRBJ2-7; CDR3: CASSQDRLAGEQYF; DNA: TGCGCCAGCAGCCAAGATCGGCTAGCGGGAGAACAGTACTTC
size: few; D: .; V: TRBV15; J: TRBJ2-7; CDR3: CATSSPTRDGAYEQYF; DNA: TGTGCCACCAGCTCTCCGACGAGGGATGGAGCCTACGAGCAGTACTTC
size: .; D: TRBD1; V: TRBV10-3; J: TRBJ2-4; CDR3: CAISDLGQGGQNIQYF; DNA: TGTGCCATCAGTGACCTGGGACAGGGGGGCCAAAACATTCAGTACTTC
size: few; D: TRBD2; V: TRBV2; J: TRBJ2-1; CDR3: CASSPAGLVYNEQFF; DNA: TGTGCCAGCAGCCCCGCGGGACTAGTATACAATGAGCAGTTCTTC
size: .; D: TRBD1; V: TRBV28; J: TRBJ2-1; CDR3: CASSLARGQVFF; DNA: TGTGCCAGCAGTTTGGCAAGGGGGCAGGTGTTCTTC
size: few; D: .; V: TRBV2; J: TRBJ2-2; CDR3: CATAEDRNTGELFF; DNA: TGTGCCACCGCGGAGGACAGGAACACCGGGGAGCTGTTTTTT
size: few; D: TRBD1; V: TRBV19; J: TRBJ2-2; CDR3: CASAGRGQGLTGELFF; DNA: TGTGCCAGTGCCGGAAGGGGACAGGGCCTGACCGGGGAGCTGTTTTTT
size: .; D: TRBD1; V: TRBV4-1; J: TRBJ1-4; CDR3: CASSQVWLGQSNEKLFF; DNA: TGCGCCAGCAGCCAAGTTTGGCTGGGACAGAGTAATGAAAAACTGTTTTTT
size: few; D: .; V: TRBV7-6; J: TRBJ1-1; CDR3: CASSLDRTNTEAFF; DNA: TGTGCCAGCAGCTTAGACAGGACGAACACTGAAGCTTTCTTT
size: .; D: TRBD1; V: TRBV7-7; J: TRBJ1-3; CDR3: CASSLTGAAGNTIYF; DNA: TGTGCCAGCAGCCTCACAGGGGCGGCTGGAAACACCATATATTTT
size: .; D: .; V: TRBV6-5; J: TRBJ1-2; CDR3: CASSSTAHHYGYTF; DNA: TGTGCCAGCAGTTCGACAGCCCACCACTATGGCTACACCTTC
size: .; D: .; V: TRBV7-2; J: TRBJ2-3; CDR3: CASSPRTAAPGTDTQYF; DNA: TGTGCCAGCAGCCCACGGACTGCGGCCCCCGGCACAGATACGCAGTATTTT